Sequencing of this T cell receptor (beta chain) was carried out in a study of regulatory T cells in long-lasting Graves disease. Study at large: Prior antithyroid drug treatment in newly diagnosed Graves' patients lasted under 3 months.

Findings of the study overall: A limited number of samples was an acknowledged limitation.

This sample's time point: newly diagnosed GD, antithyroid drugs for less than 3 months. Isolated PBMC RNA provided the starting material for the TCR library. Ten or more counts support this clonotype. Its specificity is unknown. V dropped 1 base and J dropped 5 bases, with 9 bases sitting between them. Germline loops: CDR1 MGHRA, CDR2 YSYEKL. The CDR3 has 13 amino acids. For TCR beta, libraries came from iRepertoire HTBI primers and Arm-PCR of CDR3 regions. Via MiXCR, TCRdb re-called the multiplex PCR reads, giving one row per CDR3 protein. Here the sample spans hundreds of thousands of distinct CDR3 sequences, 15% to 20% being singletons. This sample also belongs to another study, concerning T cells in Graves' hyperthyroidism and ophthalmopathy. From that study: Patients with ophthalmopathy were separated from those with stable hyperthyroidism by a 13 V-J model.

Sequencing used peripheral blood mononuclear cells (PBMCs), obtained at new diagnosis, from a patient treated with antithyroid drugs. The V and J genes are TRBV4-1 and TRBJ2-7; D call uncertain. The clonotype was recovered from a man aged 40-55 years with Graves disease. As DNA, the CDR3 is TGCGCCAGCAGCCAAGTATACAGTCACGAGCAGTACTTC. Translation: CASSQVYSHEQYF.